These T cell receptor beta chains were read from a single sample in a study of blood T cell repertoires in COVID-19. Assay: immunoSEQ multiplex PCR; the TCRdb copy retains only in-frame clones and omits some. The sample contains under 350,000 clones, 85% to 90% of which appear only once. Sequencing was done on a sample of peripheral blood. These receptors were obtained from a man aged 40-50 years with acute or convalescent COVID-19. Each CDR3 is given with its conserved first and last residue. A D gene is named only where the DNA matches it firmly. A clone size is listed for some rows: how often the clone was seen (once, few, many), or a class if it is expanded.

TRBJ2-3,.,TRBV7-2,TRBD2,TGTGCCAGCCGCCATACGGTAGGCGGGGGGGATACGCAGTATTTT,CASRHTVGGGDTQYF
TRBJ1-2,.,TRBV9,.,TGTGCCAGCAGCGCCCCTCCGAGAAGGGGCTTTGTCTATGGCTACACCTTC,CASSAPPRRGFVYGYTF
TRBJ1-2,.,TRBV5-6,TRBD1,TGTGCCAGCAGCCCCGGGACAGGGGGCCGCTATGGCTACACCTTC,CASSPGTGGRYGYTF
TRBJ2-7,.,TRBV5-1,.,TGCGCCAGCAGCCTTGACCAGGGCTCCTACGAGCAGTACTTC,CASSLDQGSYEQYF
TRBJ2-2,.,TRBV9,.,TGTGCCAGCAGCCCCACCGGACACGGCCGTATCGGGGAGCTGTTTTTT,CASSPTGHGRIGELFF
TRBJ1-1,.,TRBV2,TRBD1,TGTGCCAGCAGCGGAAACAGGGGAAGTGTCGCTGAAGCTTTCTTT,CASSGNRGSVAEAFF
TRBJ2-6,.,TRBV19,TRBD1,TGTGCCAGCCTAAATTATGGGACAGGTTTCTCTGGGGCCAACGTCCTGACTTTC,CASLNYGTGFSGANVLTF
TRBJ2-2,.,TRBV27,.,TGTGCCAGCACCTTGGGGCCAGTTACCGGGGAGCTGTTTTTT,CASTLGPVTGELFF
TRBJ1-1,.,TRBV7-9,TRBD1,TGTGCCAGCAGCCAACAGGGGAATACTGAAGCTTTCTTT,CASSQQGNTEAFF
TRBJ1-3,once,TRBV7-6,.,TGTGCCAGCAGCTTGGCAGCCGGGTTCAGCTCTGGAAACACCATATATTTT,CASSLAAGFSSGNTIYF
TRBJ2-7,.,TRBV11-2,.,TGTGCCAGCAGCTTACCAGGCGGGATGAGCTCCTACGAGCAGTACTTC,CASSLPGGMSSYEQYF
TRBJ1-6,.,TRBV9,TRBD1,TGTGCCAGCAGCGAGACAGGGACCAGCTCCTATAATTCACCCCTCCACTTT,CASSETGTSSYNSPLHF
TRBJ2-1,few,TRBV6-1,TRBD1,TGTGCCAGCAGTGAATGGGGACAGGCGAACAATGAGCAGTTCTTC,CASSEWGQANNEQFF
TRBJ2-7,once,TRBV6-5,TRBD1,TGTGCCAGCAGGAATCTCCGGGACAGGGACGAGCAGTACTTC,CASRNLRDRDEQYF
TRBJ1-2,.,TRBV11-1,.,TGTGCCAGCAGCCTCGGGAGATATGGCTACACCTTC,CASSLGRYGYTF
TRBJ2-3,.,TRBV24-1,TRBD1,TGTGCCACCAGTGACCTACAGGGGTGGACAGATACGCAGTATTTT,CATSDLQGWTDTQYF
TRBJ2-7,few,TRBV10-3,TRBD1,TGTGCCATCAGTCCCGCGCAGGGGGTGAGCTCCTACGAGCAGTACTTC,CAISPAQGVSSYEQYF
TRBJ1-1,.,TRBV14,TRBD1,TGTGCCAGCAGCCAACAGGGGGCATTCACTGAAGCTTTCTTT,CASSQQGAFTEAFF
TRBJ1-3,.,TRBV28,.,TGTGCCAGCAGTTTCAGGGCAGGGGACGGAAACACCATATATTTT,CASSFRAGDGNTIYF
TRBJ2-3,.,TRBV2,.,TGTGCCAGCAGTGGGACAGCTAGCACAGATACGCAGTATTTT,CASSGTASTDTQYF
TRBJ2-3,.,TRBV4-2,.,TGTGCCAGCAGCCTGGGGGCGGGGGACACAGATACGCAGTATTTT,CASSLGAGDTDTQYF